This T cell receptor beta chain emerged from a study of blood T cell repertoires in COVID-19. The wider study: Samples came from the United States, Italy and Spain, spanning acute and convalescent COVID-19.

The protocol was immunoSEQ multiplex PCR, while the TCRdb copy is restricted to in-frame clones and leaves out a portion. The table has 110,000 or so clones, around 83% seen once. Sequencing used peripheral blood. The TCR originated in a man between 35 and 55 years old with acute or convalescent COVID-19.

DNA of the CDR3: TGTGCCAGCAGCCCCGGACTGCGGGAGACCCAGTACTTC. Its translation: CASSPGLRETQYF. J is TRBJ2-5 and V is TRBV14, with a tentative D call TRBD2 (5 bases). V lost 4 bases and J lost 5, with 11 bases in between. The CDR3 consists of 13 residues. The V gene's germline CDR1 is SGHDN and CDR2 FVKESK.